These 25 T cell receptor beta chains were sequenced from one sample in a study of CD8+ T cells in alopecia areata. Extraction and reverse transcription of RNA yielded cDNA as the sequencing template. Method: immunoSEQ multiplex PCR; TCRdb's copy keeps in-frame clones and lacks some. This sample has 120,000 or so clones, with 58% found just once. Treatment given: oral pan-JAK inhibitor, 5-10 mg twice daily. Sequencing used CD8+ T cells sorted from blood, obtained at week 4, from a patient treated with tofacitinib. These receptors were obtained from a human donor with alopecia areata.

This chain joins TRBV30 and TRBJ2-1, with D unclear. Germline CDR1 reads GTSNPN; CDR2 reads SVGIG (reference sequence). Trimming took off 2 bases at V and 7 bases at J, with 9 bases between the two ends. This CDR3 comprises 12 residues. The CDR3, as DNA: TGTGCCTGGAGTCGACTTGGAAATGAGCAGTTCTTC. This gives the protein CAWSRLGNEQFF. Complete variable domain (other parts from reference TRBV30 and TRBJ2-1): SQTIHQWPATLVQPVGSPLSLECTVEGTSNPNLYWYRQAAGRGLQLLFYSVGIGQISSEVPQNLSASRPQDRQFILSSKKLLLSDSGFYLCAWSRLGNEQFFGPGTRLTVL.

This chain connects TRBV29-1 to TRBJ2-5, with 8 bases fitting TRBD1. Germline values: CDR1 SQVTM, CDR2 ANQGSEA. V gave up 6 bases and J gave up 5 bases; unmatched junction bases: 8. The CDR3 spans 13 residues. Here the CDR3 reads CSVVTGVGETQYF. In nucleotides, the CDR3 is TGCAGCGTCGTGACAGGGGTGGGGGAGACCCAGTACTTC.

The chain is built from TRBV11-2 and TRBJ2-1; TRBD2 matches 9 bases. The CDR3 covers 16 residues. With 10 bases clipped from V and 4 bases from J, the junction kept 14 bases outside the gene matches. CDR1 and CDR2 (germline): SGHAT, FQNNGV. The CDR3 region is CAIRLIAGEFYNEQFF. For the CDR3, the DNA is TGTGCCATCCGATTAATAGCGGGGGAGTTTTACAATGAGCAGTTCTTC.

This rearrangement joins TRBV6-5 to TRBJ1-2; no firm D call. There are 13 residues in the CDR3. Germline CDR1 is MNHEY and CDR2 is SVGAGI. V was pared by 0 bases and J by 6 bases, with 8 bases between. The DNA of the CDR3 is TGTGCCAGCAGTTACTCGAGCGGGGATGGCTACACCTTC. It is translated as CASSYSSGDGYTF.

The genes are TRBV29-1 and TRBJ2-5, with D perhaps matching TRBD2 (5 bases). The CDR3 contains 15 residues. The germline V gene has CDR1 SQVTM and CDR2 ANQGSEA. V lost 3 bases and J lost 4, with 18 bases in between. The CDR3 region has the DNA TGCAGCGTTGAGCAAAGGCCGGGATGGGGAGAGACCCAGTACTTC. This gives the protein CSVEQRPGWGETQYF.

This clone has a handful of counts. The V gene is TRBV4-1, the J gene TRBJ1-2; D unclear. Germline CDR1 MGHRA, CDR2 YSYEKL. The CDR3 runs to 19 residues. V lost 0 bases, J lost 3 bases, and 23 bases lay in between. This CDR3 reads CASSQDWGASHPVHYGYTF. The CDR3 DNA reads TGCGCCAGCAGCCAAGATTGGGGTGCCTCCCACCCGGTACACTATGGCTACACCTTC.

This clone was counted between two and nine times. The chain uses TRBV27 and TRBJ2-7, with D tentatively TRBD1 (6 bases). V dropped 2 bases and J dropped 5 bases, with 13 bases sitting between them. This CDR3 is 14 amino acids long. The germline V gene encodes CDR1 MNHEY and CDR2 SMNVEV (reference sequence). As DNA, the CDR3 is TGTGCCAGCAGTTTAGAGCAGGGGAGCCACGAGCAGTACTTC. Its protein product is CASSLEQGSHEQYF.

In its sample, this clone ranks as medium-sized. The rearrangement uses TRBV6-4 and TRBJ2-2; D gene uncertain. The germline V gene has CDR1 MRHNA and CDR2 SNTAGT. V lost 0 bases and J 4 bases, leaving 3 bases between the germline ends. The CDR3 loop spans 13 amino acids. CDR3 residues: CASSDSSTGELFF. CDR3 in DNA: TGTGCCAGCAGTGACTCTAGCACCGGGGAGCTGTTTTTT.

J is TRBJ1-2 and V is TRBV7-8, with TRBD1 as a possible D gene (6 bases). This CDR3 has 13 amino acids. V lost 6 bases and J 4 bases, leaving 12 bases between the germline ends. Germline CDR1 reads SGHVS; CDR2 reads FQNEAQ. CDR3 sequence reads: CASREGGTYGYTF. The DNA of the CDR3 is TGTGCCAGCAGAGAGGGGGGAACCTATGGCTACACCTTC.

The rearrangement joins TRBV7-9 to TRBJ2-7, with a tentative D call TRBD2 (6 bases). From germline, CDR1 is SEHNR and CDR2 FQNEAQ (reference sequence). Trimming pared 7 bases from V and 4 bases from J, leaving 17 bases between. The CDR3 is made up of 14 amino acids. CDR3 in amino acids: CASTPSPSDYEQYF. Here the CDR3 DNA reads TGTGCCAGCACACCTTCACCTAGCGATTACGAGCAGTACTTC.

This clone was counted a few times. V is TRBV13 and J is TRBJ1-1; no clear D. V lost 1 base and J 6 bases, leaving 6 bases between the germline ends. Germline assignment: CDR1 PRHDT and CDR2 FYEKMQ (reference sequence). The CDR3 extends over 12 amino acids. The CDR3 reads CASSLERSEAFF. Here the CDR3 DNA reads TGTGCCAGCAGCTTAGAAAGGTCTGAAGCTTTCTTT.

The CDR3 DNA reads TGTGCCAGCAGGGCCGCAGGGGGTCGCTCCTCTACCTTC. Its translation is CASRAAGGRSSTF. The chain uses TRBV6-5 and TRBJ1-2, with TRBD1 identical over 7 bases. Trimming cost V 6 bases and J 14 bases; bases outside gene matches: 15. The CDR3 covers 13 residues. In germline, CDR1 is MNHEY, CDR2 SVGAGI.

This clone was found a few times. The CDR3 spells CASSYTEAYGYTF. As DNA, the CDR3 is TGTGCCAGCAGTTACACGGAGGCCTATGGCTACACCTTC. The V call is TRBV6-5, the J call TRBJ1-2, with D uncertain. Germline CDR1 and CDR2: MNHEY and SVGAGI. Trimming shortened V by 2 bases and J by 4 bases, and 8 bases separated the two germline ends. The CDR3 consists of 13 residues.

This clone was observed a few times. The chain couples TRBV6-6 to TRBJ2-2; D call uncertain. With 7 bases removed from V and 7 bases from J, the gap between germline ends came to 10 bases. The CDR3 is made up of 12 amino acids. CDR1 and CDR2 from the germline V gene are MNHNY and SVGAGI (reference sequence). The CDR3 DNA reads TGTGCCAGCACCCTAGGAAGCGGGGAGCTGTTTTTT. Translating it yields CASTLGSGELFF.

The rearrangement uses TRBV29-1 and TRBJ1-1; 11 bases are a match to TRBD1. This CDR3 region has 15 residues. Germline values: CDR1 SQVTM, CDR2 ANQGSEA. V was clipped by 5 bases and J by 6 bases; unmatched bases: 11. CDR3 region: CSVSWTGGSGAEAFF. The CDR3 coding sequence is TGCAGCGTTAGTTGGACAGGGGGCTCGGGCGCTGAAGCTTTCTTT.

The sample holds a few counts of this clone. The rearrangement uses TRBV30 and TRBJ2-2, with D possibly being TRBD1 or TRBD2 (5 bases each). The CDR3 loop spans 13 amino acids. The germline V and J ends were trimmed by 4 bases and 3 bases, with 9 bases remaining between them. The V gene's germline CDR1 is GTSNPN and CDR2 SVGIG (reference sequence). In DNA, the CDR3 is TGTGCCTGGAAGGGGACCGACACCGGGGAGCTGTTTTTT. Translated: CAWKGTDTGELFF. The variable domain in full, with the rest retrieved from reference TRBV30 and TRBJ2-2, is SQTIHQWPATLVQPVGSPLSLECTVEGTSNPNLYWYRQAAGRGLQLLFYSVGIGQISSEVPQNLSASRPQDRQFILSSKKLLLSDSGFYLCAWKGTDTGELFFGEGSRLTVL.

This clone was found a few times. The V and J genes are TRBV29-1 and TRBJ2-1, with TRBD2 matching over 12 bases. This CDR3 region has 13 residues. After removal of 4 bases from V and 7 bases from J, the junction contained 2 bases not matched to a gene. Germline V gene lookup returns CDR1 SQVTM and CDR2 ANQGSEA. CDR3 DNA: TGCAGCGTTGGACTAGCGGGGGTTAATGAGCAGTTCTTC. Residues: CSVGLAGVNEQFF.

Concerning this clone: A read error may produce the germline difference seen at one junction end. The rearrangement uses TRBV7-7 and TRBJ2-5; 13 bases map to TRBD2. The CDR3 runs to 17 residues. CDR1 and CDR2 from the germline V gene are SSHAT and FNYEAQ (reference sequence). The CDR3 loop reads CASSSTSGGPRGETQYF. The CDR3 region has the DNA TGTGCTAGCAGCTCGACTAGCGGGGGGCCGAGGGGAGAGACCCAGTACTTC.

The chain combines TRBV27 with TRBJ2-3; D possibly matches TRBD1 or TRBD2 (5 bases each). This CDR3 spans 14 amino acids. The germline gives CDR1 MNHEY, CDR2 SMNVEV (reference sequence). The V end was cut by 2 bases, the J end by 3 bases, with 9 bases between. As DNA, the CDR3 is TGTGCCAGCAGTTTAATAGGGACGACAGATACGCAGTATTTT. Amino acids: CASSLIGTTDTQYF.

This chain uses TRBV27 with TRBJ1-2; D is possibly TRBD1 (5 bases). V lost 8 bases and J 3 bases, leaving 13 bases between the germline ends. Per the germline V gene, CDR1 is MNHEY and CDR2 is SMNVEV (reference sequence). The CDR3 runs 13 residues. In nucleotides, the CDR3 is TGTGCCAGCGGCGGGGGTCTCCACTATGGCTACACCTTC. Its translation is CASGGGLHYGYTF.

The gene calls are TRBV5-1 and TRBJ2-1; TRBD2 agrees at 8 bases. V was pared by 0 bases and J by 8 bases, with 4 bases of the junction left unmatched. This CDR3 contains 14 residues. Germline CDR1 SGHRS, CDR2 YFSETQ. The CDR3 here is CASSLDSGVYEQFF. The CDR3 DNA reads TGCGCCAGCAGCTTGGATAGCGGGGTTTATGAGCAGTTCTTC. Drawing the rest from reference TRBV5-1 and TRBJ2-1, the complete variable domain is KAGVTQTPRYLIKTRGQQVTLSCSPISGHRSVSWYQQTPGQGLQFLFEYFSETQRNKGNFPGRFSGRQFSNSRSEMNVSTLELGDSALYLCASSLDSGVYEQFFGPGTRLTVL.

The gene calls are TRBV11-2 and TRBJ2-1, with D uncertain. This CDR3 is built from 11 residues. The ends were cut back, 6 bases at V and 5 bases at J, with 5 bases in the middle. Germline lookup yields CDR1 SGHAT and CDR2 FQNNGV. CDR3 region: CASRYNNEQFF. Here the CDR3 DNA reads TGTGCCAGCAGATATAACAATGAGCAGTTCTTC. The full variable domain, rest sourced from reference TRBV11-2 and TRBJ2-1, is EAGVAQSPRYKIIEKRQSVAFWCNPISGHATLYWYQQILGQGPKLLIQFQNNGVVDDSQLPKDRFSAERLKGVDSTLKIQPAKLEDSAVYLCASRYNNEQFFGPGTRLTVL.

To note about this clone: Distinct nucleotide sequences in the sample also encode this CDR3. V gene TRBV30 combines with J gene TRBJ1-5, with D perhaps TRBD1 (5 bases). The V end lost 0 bases, the J end lost 4 bases, and 7 bases lay between the germline ends. From germline, CDR1 is GTSNPN and CDR2 SVGIG (reference sequence). This CDR3 has 13 residues. CDR3 sequence (DNA): TGTGCCTGGAGTGTAGCAGGGAATCAGCCCCAGCATTTT. Residues: CAWSVAGNQPQHF.

This sequence joins TRBV29-1 and TRBJ2-5; D gene unclear. Germline V gene data show CDR1 as SQVTM and CDR2 as ANQGSEA. CDR3 length: 13 amino acids. V was shortened by 4 bases and J by 2 bases, with 11 bases between the two germline ends. CDR3 residues: CSVVTVGQETQYF. DNA of the CDR3: TGCAGCGTTGTAACAGTCGGGCAAGAGACCCAGTACTTC.

The chain uses TRBV7-9 and TRBJ1-2; D perhaps matches TRBD1 (5 bases). The germline V and J ends were trimmed by 6 bases and 0 bases, with 11 bases remaining between them. Germline assignment: CDR1 SEHNR and CDR2 FQNEAQ (reference sequence). The length of the CDR3 is 14 residues. CDR3 residues: CASRGLSTNYGYTF. The CDR3 DNA reads TGTGCCAGCAGGGGACTATCCACTAACTATGGCTACACCTTC.